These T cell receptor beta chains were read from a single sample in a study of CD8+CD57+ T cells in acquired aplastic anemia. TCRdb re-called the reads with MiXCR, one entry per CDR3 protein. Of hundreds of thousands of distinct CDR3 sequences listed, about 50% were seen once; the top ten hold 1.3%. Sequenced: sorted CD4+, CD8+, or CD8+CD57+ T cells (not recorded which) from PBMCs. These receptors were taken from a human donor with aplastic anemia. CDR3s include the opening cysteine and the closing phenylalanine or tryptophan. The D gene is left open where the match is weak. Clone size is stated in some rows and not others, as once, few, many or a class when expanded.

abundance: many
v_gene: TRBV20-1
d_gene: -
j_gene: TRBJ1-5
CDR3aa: CSATRTGYSNQPQHF
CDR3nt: TGCAGTGCAACTCGGACGGGTTATAGCAATCAGCCCCAGCATTTT

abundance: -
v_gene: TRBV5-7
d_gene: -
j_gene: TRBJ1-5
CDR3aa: CASSSGRINQPQHF
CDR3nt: TGTGCCAGCAGCTCGGGACGGATAAATCAGCCCCAGCATTTT

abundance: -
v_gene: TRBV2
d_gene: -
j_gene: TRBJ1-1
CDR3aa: CASSDGGVAFF
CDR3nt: TGTGCCAGCAGTGACGGAGGGGTGGCTTTCTTT

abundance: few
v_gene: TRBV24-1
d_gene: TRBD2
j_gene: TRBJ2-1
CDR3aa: CATSSGGSYNEQFF
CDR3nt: TGTGCCACCTCATCGGGGGGCTCCTACAATGAGCAGTTCTTC

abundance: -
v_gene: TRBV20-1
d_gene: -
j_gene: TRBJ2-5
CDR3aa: CSARDLVEWETQYF
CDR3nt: TGCAGTGCTAGAGATCTGGTCGAGTGGGAGACCCAGTACTTC

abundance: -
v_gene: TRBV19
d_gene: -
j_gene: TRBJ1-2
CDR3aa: CASQLSGTSGSGYTF
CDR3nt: TGTGCCAGCCAGCTCTCCGGGACCTCCGGTTCTGGCTACACCTTC

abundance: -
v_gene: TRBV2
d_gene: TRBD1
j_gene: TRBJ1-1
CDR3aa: CASRHGTGGVAFF
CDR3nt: TGTGCCAGCAGACATGGGACAGGGGGTGTCGCTTTCTTT

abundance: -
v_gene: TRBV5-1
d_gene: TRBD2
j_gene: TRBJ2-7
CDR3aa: CASSPGGAGGPYEQYF
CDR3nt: TGCGCCAGCAGCCCCGGGGGCGCGGGGGGGCCCTACGAGCAGTACTTC

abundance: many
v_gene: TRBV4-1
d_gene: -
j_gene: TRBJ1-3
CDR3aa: CASSQDRQLSGNTIYF
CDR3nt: TGCGCCAGCAGCCAAGATAGGCAGCTCTCTGGAAACACCATATATTTT

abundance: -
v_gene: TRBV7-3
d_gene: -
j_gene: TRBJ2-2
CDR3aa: CASSLARGHGELFF
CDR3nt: TGTGCCAGCAGCTTGGCCCGGGGGCACGGGGAGCTGTTTTTT

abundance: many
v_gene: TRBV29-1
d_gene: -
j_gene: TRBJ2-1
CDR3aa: CSVAIYNEQFF
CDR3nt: TGCAGCGTTGCCATATACAATGAGCAGTTCTTC

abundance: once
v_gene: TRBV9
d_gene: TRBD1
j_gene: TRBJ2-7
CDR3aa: CASSVDRGEQYF
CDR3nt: TGTGCCAGCAGCGTGGACAGGGGCGAGCAGTACTTC

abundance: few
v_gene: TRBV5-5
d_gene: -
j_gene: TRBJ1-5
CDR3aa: CASTASMGRDQPQHF
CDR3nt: TGTGCCAGCACCGCTTCGATGGGACGAGACCAGCCCCAGCATTTT